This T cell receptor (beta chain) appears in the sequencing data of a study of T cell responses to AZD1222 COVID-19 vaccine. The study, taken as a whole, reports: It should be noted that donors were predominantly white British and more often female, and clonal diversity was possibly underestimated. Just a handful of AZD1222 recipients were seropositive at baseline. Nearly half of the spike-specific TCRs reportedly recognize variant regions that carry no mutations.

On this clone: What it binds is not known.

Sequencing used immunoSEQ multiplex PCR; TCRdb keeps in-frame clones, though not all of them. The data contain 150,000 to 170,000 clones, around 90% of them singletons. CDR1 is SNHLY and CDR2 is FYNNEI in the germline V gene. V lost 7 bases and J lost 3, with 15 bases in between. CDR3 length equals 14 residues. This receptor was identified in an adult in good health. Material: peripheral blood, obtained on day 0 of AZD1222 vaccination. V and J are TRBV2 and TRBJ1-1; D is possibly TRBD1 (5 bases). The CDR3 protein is CASTRGGVDTEAFF. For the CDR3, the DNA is TGTGCCAGCACCCGGGGAGGGGTTGACACTGAAGCTTTCTTT.